A single sample is the source of the 27 T cell receptor beta chains below, sequenced in a study of cytomegalovirus exposure and HLA in healthy donors. Here immunoSEQ multiplex PCR was the method, and the copy in TCRdb shows in-frame clones only, minus some. The sample has about 98,000 clones, roughly 87% seen once. The sequenced sample consisted of PBMCs. These receptors all come from a woman aged 30 to 39 in good health and CMV-seronegative.

Regarding this clone: Different DNA sequences within this sample yield the same CDR3. The V gene is TRBV7-2, the J gene TRBJ1-1, with D hard to call. V was clipped by 3 bases and J by 1 base, with 9 bases between them. Germline CDR1 and CDR2: SGHTA and FQGNSA. This CDR3 is 14 amino acids long. CDR3 residues: CASSFSRGNTEAFF. CDR3 sequence (DNA): TGTGCCAGCAGCTTTTCTCGGGGGAACACTGAAGCTTTCTTT.

The V call is TRBV11-3, the J call TRBJ2-2; 10 positions match TRBD1. Trimming took 5 bases from V and 4 from J; bases not matched to a gene: 10. This CDR3 is built from 17 residues. The germline V gene encodes CDR1 SGHNT and CDR2 YENEEA. CDR3 region: CASSHRDRGGSTGELFF. The CDR3, as DNA: TGTGCCAGCAGCCACCGGGACAGGGGCGGGTCCACCGGGGAGCTGTTTTTT.

The rearrangement joins TRBV27 to TRBJ1-5; D remains ambiguous. Deletions cut 6 bases from V and 6 bases from J, with 15 bases between. Germline V gene lookup returns CDR1 MNHEY and CDR2 SMNVEV (reference sequence). CDR3 size: 14 residues. CDR3 in DNA: TGTGCCAGCAGGGCGGATAATCTGCTTCAGCCCCAGCATTTT. This sequence encodes CASRADNLLQPQHF.

The chain is built from TRBV4-1 and TRBJ1-5, with 8 positions matching TRBD1. The CDR3 length is 15 residues. The V segment lost 1 base and the J segment 8 bases; nucleotides outside the gene matches: 7. Germline loops: CDR1 MGHRA, CDR2 YSYEKL. CDR3 loop: CASSQVTGGSKPQHF. The DNA for the CDR3 is TGCGCCAGCAGCCAAGTCACAGGGGGGTCAAAGCCCCAGCATTTT.

This rearrangement joins TRBV15 to TRBJ1-4; 7 positions match TRBD1. Germline-derived CDR1 and CDR2 are LNHNV and YYDKDF (reference sequence). This CDR3 region has 16 residues. Trimming took 0 bases from V and 5 from J; bases not matched to a gene: 6. CDR3 loop: CATSRDRGQLNEKLFF. CDR3 DNA: TGTGCCACCAGCAGAGATCGGGGACAGTTGAATGAAAAACTGTTTTTT.

The genes are TRBV19 and TRBJ1-5, with unresolved D. The CDR3 has 16 amino acids. Germline V gene lookup returns CDR1 LNHDA and CDR2 SQIVND (reference sequence). V was cut by 1 base and J by 1 base, with 11 bases left in between. The CDR3 region has the DNA TGTGCCAGTAGTATAGTTCCAGGAGGGAGCAATCAGCCCCAGCATTTT. Translating it yields CASSIVPGGSNQPQHF.

This clone was detected only once. The junction and the germline gene differ at one end; a read error may be behind it. The V and J genes are TRBV11-3 and TRBJ2-3; D might be TRBD2 (7 bases). Germline V CDR1 and CDR2: SGHNT, YENEEA. The CDR3 sequence is 16 residues long. DNA of the CDR3: TGTGCCAGCAGCTTAGGGATGGGGGGGCCATCAGACACGCAGTATTTT. Translating it yields CASSLGMGGPSDTQYF.

The V and J genes are TRBV9 and TRBJ2-2; possible D gene TRBD1, 5 bases. The CDR3 consists of 13 residues. Germline-derived CDR1 and CDR2 are SGDLS and YYNGEE. V was cut by 5 bases and J by 6 bases, with 11 bases left in between. CDR3 nucleotide sequence: TGTGCCAGCAGGACAGACCCGGCCGGGGAGCTGTTTTTT. Protein sequence: CASRTDPAGELFF.

The chain combines TRBV28 with TRBJ2-3; TRBD2 is a possible D gene (5 bases). CDR1 and CDR2 from the germline V gene are MDHEN and SYDVKM. The CDR3 is made up of 17 amino acids. Trimming left V 6 bases short and J 6 bases short, with 25 bases between. For the CDR3, the DNA is TGTGCCAGCAGGCCCCCCTGGGAGAGGAACGGCCACGATACGCAGTATTTT. Encoded protein: CASRPPWERNGHDTQYF. Complete variable domain (other parts from reference TRBV28 and TRBJ2-3): DVKVTQSSRYLVKRTGEKVFLECVQDMDHENMFWYRQDPGLGLRLIYFSYDVKMKEKGDIPEGYSVSREKKERFSLILESASTNQTSMYLCASRPPWERNGHDTQYFGPGTRLTVL.

The rearrangement links TRBV11-2 to TRBJ1-2, with D maybe TRBD1 (6 bases). CDR1 is SGHAT, CDR2 FQNNGV, per germline. The V gene lost 1 base and the J gene lost 6 bases, with 21 bases spanning the gap. CDR3 length: 17 amino acids. CDR3 coding DNA: TGTGCCAGCAGCTTAGGGCGAGGGGGAGACGGAAGAAATGGCTACACCTTC. Its translation is CASSLGRGGDGRNGYTF.

The CDR3 loop reads CASSLGRQGAFGGNTIYF. CDR3 bases: TGCGCCAGCAGCTTGGGGAGACAGGGGGCCTTTGGTGGAAACACCATATATTTT. This sequence joins TRBV5-1 and TRBJ1-3; 10 positions agree with TRBD1. From germline, CDR1 is SGHRS and CDR2 YFSETQ. J lost 3 bases, V lost 0 bases, and 9 bases had no gene match. The CDR3 consists of 18 residues.

In its sample, this clone was seen many times. V usage is TRBV27 and J usage is TRBJ2-1; TRBD1 might be the D (6 bases). Germline-derived CDR1 and CDR2 are MNHEY and SMNVEV (reference sequence). The CDR3 totals 16 residues. Trimming took 6 bases from V and 0 from J, leaving 15 bases between them. CDR3 DNA: TGTGCCAGCAGCCAGGGGACGTGGAGCTCCTACAATGAGCAGTTCTTC. Amino acid sequence: CASSQGTWSSYNEQFF.

The chain is built from TRBV6-1 and TRBJ1-5; D unclear. This CDR3 region has 14 residues. CDR1 and CDR2 from the germline V gene are MNHNS and SASEGT. The V gene lost 8 bases and the J gene lost 3 bases, with 14 bases spanning the gap. CDR3 sequence reads: CASQERGINQPQHF. The DNA for the CDR3 is TGTGCCAGCCAGGAACGAGGGATCAATCAGCCCCAGCATTTT.

A remark on this clone: One junction end disagrees with the germline gene, perhaps due to a read error. V and J are TRBV7-7 and TRBJ2-2, with TRBD2 matching 9 bases. This CDR3 comprises 16 residues. Germline CDR1 is SSHAT and CDR2 is FNYEAQ (reference sequence). The CDR3 DNA reads TGTGCTAGCAGCTTAGCGGGAGCGGGAGGCGCCGGGGAGCTGTTTTTT. It encodes CASSLAGAGGAGELFF.

This chain connects TRBV11-2 to TRBJ1-2; 8 bases map to TRBD1. V shed 0 bases and J 7 bases; nucleotides not matched to a gene: 7. The CDR3 has 15 residues. CDR1 and CDR2 from the germline V gene are SGHAT and FQNNGV. CDR3 DNA: TGTGCCAGCAGCTTAGAGGCAGGGGGCTTAGGTGGCTACACCTTC. Translated: CASSLEAGGLGGYTF.

This clone occurred once. J is TRBJ1-1 and V is TRBV4-3; TRBD1 aligns across 7 bases. V shed 6 bases, J shed 1 base, and the junction held 5 bases outside the gene matches. Germline V gives CDR1 LGHNA, CDR2 YSLEER. The CDR3 covers 14 residues. This chain's CDR3 is CASSRRQGNTEAFF. The CDR3 DNA follows: TGCGCCAGCAGTCGTAGACAGGGGAACACTGAAGCTTTCTTT.

V gene TRBV7-2 combines with J gene TRBJ1-3; TRBD1 agrees at 8 bases. CDR3 length equals 14 residues. In germline, CDR1 is SGHTA, CDR2 FQGNSA. V lost 7 bases and J lost 8; bases outside the gene matches: 10. CDR3 coding DNA: TGTGCCAGCACTAGGGACAGGAGTGCGGACACCATATATTTT. Translation gives CASTRDRSADTIYF.

The rearrangement joins TRBV10-3 to TRBJ1-4, with 9 bases identical to TRBD1. The CDR3 totals 16 residues. Germline assignment: CDR1 ENHRY and CDR2 SYGVKD. V lost 10 bases to trimming and J lost 3 bases; unmatched junction nucleotides: 12. The CDR3 reads CATRGQGGGPNEKLFF. For the CDR3, the DNA is TGTGCCACGCGGGGACAGGGAGGGGGCCCTAATGAAAAACTGTTTTTT.

This clone occurred once. This sequence joins TRBV28 and TRBJ1-3; weak D call: TRBD1 (6 bases). The V gene lost 3 bases and the J gene lost 4 bases, with 13 bases spanning the gap. This CDR3 comprises 15 residues. Germline CDR1 and CDR2: MDHEN and SYDVKM. CDR3 DNA: TGTGCCAGCAGTTTGACGCGGGGGGCGGGAAACACCATATATTTT. Encoded protein: CASSLTRGAGNTIYF.

This sequence joins TRBV10-1 and TRBJ2-2, with 7 bases identical to TRBD2. V lost 9 bases and J lost 7; bases outside the gene matches: 14. There are 15 residues in the CDR3. Germline loops: CDR1 WNHNN, CDR2 SYGVQD (reference sequence). CDR3 DNA sequence: TGCGCCAGGACCCCTGGCGGGAGTAGGAGCGGGGAGCTGTTTTTT. Its protein product is CARTPGGSRSGELFF.

This clone was seen only a few times. The sample holds other DNA sequences that translate to the same CDR3. The J gene is TRBJ2-7, the V gene TRBV2, with unresolved D. In germline, CDR1 is SNHLY, CDR2 FYNNEI. CDR3 size: 11 residues. Trimming took off 4 bases at V and 3 bases at J, with 4 bases between the two ends. The CDR3 here is CASSGSYEQYF. The CDR3, as DNA: TGTGCCAGCAGTGGGAGCTACGAGCAGTACTTC.

The J gene is TRBJ1-4, the V gene TRBV7-9; D is unclear. Germline V CDR1 and CDR2: SEHNR, FQNEAQ (reference sequence). This CDR3 contains 14 residues. V lost 2 bases and J lost 6, with 10 bases in between. CDR3 nucleotide sequence: TGTGCCAGCAGCTTAAATTTGGCGGATGAAAAACTGTTTTTT. Protein: CASSLNLADEKLFF.

The chain has TRBV4-2 and TRBJ2-7; D perhaps matches TRBD1 (5 bases). Trimming left V 1 base short and J 1 base short, with 14 bases between. The CDR3 sequence is 16 residues long. Looked up from germline, CDR1 is LGHNA and CDR2 is YNFKEQ. The CDR3 DNA sequence: TGTGCCAGCAGCCAAGCTAGTAGGCAGGGATCCTACGAGCAGTACTTC. This sequence encodes CASSQASRQGSYEQYF.

The J gene is TRBJ1-2, the V gene TRBV6-5, with 9 bases identical to TRBD1. The germline V gene has CDR1 MNHEY and CDR2 SVGAGI. The trim removed 5 bases at V and 7 bases at J, leaving 5 bases unmatched. The CDR3 consists of 13 residues. As DNA, the CDR3 is TGTGCCAGCAGTCAGACAGGGGGATCTGGCTACACCTTC. Encoded protein: CASSQTGGSGYTF.

The rearrangement links TRBV27 to TRBJ2-3; 11 nucleotides agree with TRBD1. With 1 base clipped from V and 5 bases from J, the junction kept 11 bases outside the gene matches. Germline CDR1 reads MNHEY; CDR2 reads SMNVEV (reference sequence). This CDR3 contains 18 residues. The CDR3 is CASSLFSRGQGVRDTQYF. The CDR3 DNA is TGTGCCAGCAGTTTATTCAGTCGGGGACAGGGGGTCAGAGATACGCAGTATTTT.

This rearrangement joins TRBV5-4 to TRBJ2-5; the match to TRBD1 covers 9 bases. J lost 5 bases, V lost 4 bases, and 9 bases had no gene match. The germline CDR1 and CDR2 sequences are SGHNT and YYREEE (reference sequence). The CDR3 length is 15 residues. As DNA, the CDR3 is TGTGCCAGCAGCCGGGACAGGGCCCTAGGGGAGACCCAGTACTTC. This codes for CASSRDRALGETQYF.

The J gene is TRBJ1-2, the V gene TRBV19; D is undetermined. The V end was cut by 6 bases, the J end by 5 bases, with 13 bases between. CDR3 size: 13 residues. Germline V gene sequence: CDR1 LNHDA, CDR2 SQIVND (reference sequence). CDR3 residues: CASRDSALYGYTF. Written as DNA, the CDR3 is TGTGCCAGTAGGGACTCCGCCTTATATGGCTACACCTTC.